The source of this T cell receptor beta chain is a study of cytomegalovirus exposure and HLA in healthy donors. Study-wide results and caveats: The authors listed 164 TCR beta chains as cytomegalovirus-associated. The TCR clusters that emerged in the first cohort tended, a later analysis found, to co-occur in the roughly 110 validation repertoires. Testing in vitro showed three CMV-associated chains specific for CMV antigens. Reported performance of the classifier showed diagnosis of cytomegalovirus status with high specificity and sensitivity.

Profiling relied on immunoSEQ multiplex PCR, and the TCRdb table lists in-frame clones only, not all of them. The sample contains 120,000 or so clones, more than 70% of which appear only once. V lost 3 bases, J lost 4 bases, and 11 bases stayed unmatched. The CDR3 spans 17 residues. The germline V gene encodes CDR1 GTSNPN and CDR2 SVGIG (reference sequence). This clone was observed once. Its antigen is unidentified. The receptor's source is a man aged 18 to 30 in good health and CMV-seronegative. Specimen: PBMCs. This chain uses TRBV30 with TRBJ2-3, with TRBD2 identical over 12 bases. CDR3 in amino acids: CAWRIPRLAGGPDTQYF. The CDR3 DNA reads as TGTGCCTGGAGGATCCCCCGGCTAGCGGGGGGGCCAGATACGCAGTATTTT.